These T cell receptor beta chains were read from a single sample in a study of technical replicates of blood from several donors. The assay was immunoSEQ multiplex PCR, and TCRdb's table has in-frame clones only and misses some. The repertoire holds 70,000 to 80,000 clones, nearly 98% seen once, with roughly 0.21% in the top ten. The sequencing sample was made of T cells isolated from PBMCs. All receptors derive from a human donor in good health. CDR3s include the opening cysteine and the closing phenylalanine or tryptophan. A D gene is named only where the DNA matches it firmly. The size field is filled for only some rows; it gives once, few, many or a size class.

d_gene: NA
j_gene: TRBJ1-2
abundance: NA
v_gene: TRBV7-9
CDR3aa: CASSLARGGYTF
CDR3nt: TGTGCCAGCAGCTTAGCGCGAGGTGGCTACACCTTC

d_gene: NA
j_gene: TRBJ1-1
abundance: NA
v_gene: TRBV9
CDR3aa: CASSGFMGAGTEAFF
CDR3nt: TGTGCCAGCAGCGGTTTTATGGGCGCGGGCACTGAAGCTTTCTTT

d_gene: NA
j_gene: TRBJ2-7
abundance: NA
v_gene: TRBV21-1
CDR3aa: CASSKRGGPKNYEQYF
CDR3nt: TGTGCCAGCAGCAAAAGAGGGGGCCCCAAAAACTACGAGCAGTACTTC

d_gene: TRBD1
j_gene: TRBJ1-1
abundance: NA
v_gene: TRBV6-5
CDR3aa: CASSYWGTEMNTEAFF
CDR3nt: TGTGCCAGCAGTTACTGGGGGACAGAAATGAACACTGAAGCTTTCTTT

d_gene: TRBD1
j_gene: TRBJ1-4
abundance: NA
v_gene: TRBV2
CDR3aa: CASKPGTGHEKLFF
CDR3nt: TGTGCCAGTAAACCCGGGACAGGTCATGAAAAACTGTTTTTT

d_gene: TRBD2
j_gene: TRBJ2-2
abundance: NA
v_gene: TRBV7-6
CDR3aa: CASSLGFSPQGGTGELFF
CDR3nt: TGTGCCAGCAGCTTAGGTTTTTCGCCCCAGGGAGGGACCGGGGAGCTGTTTTTT

d_gene: NA
j_gene: TRBJ1-6
abundance: NA
v_gene: TRBV5-1
CDR3aa: CASSLSSGPDSPLHF
CDR3nt: TGCGCCAGCAGCTTATCTTCTGGGCCGGATTCACCCCTCCACTTT

d_gene: TRBD2
j_gene: TRBJ2-1
abundance: NA
v_gene: TRBV10-2
CDR3aa: CASSAWEGLDNEQFF
CDR3nt: TGCGCCAGCAGTGCGTGGGAGGGCCTTGACAATGAGCAGTTCTTC

d_gene: TRBD1
j_gene: TRBJ2-7
abundance: NA
v_gene: TRBV10-3
CDR3aa: CAIRGTGAYEQYF
CDR3nt: TGTGCCATCAGGGGGACAGGGGCGTACGAGCAGTACTTC

d_gene: NA
j_gene: TRBJ2-3
abundance: NA
v_gene: TRBV29-1
CDR3aa: CSGLQGPDTQYF
CDR3nt: TGCAGCGGGCTACAGGGCCCCGATACGCAGTATTTT

d_gene: NA
j_gene: TRBJ1-4
abundance: once
v_gene: TRBV21-1
CDR3aa: CASSKGYRATNEKLFF
CDR3nt: TGTGCCAGCAGCAAAGGGTATCGGGCAACTAATGAAAAACTGTTTTTT

d_gene: NA
j_gene: TRBJ1-6
abundance: NA
v_gene: TRBV9
CDR3aa: CASSPQGGSPYNSPLHF
CDR3nt: TGTGCCAGCAGCCCCCAGGGAGGGTCTCCCTATAATTCACCCCTCCACTTT

d_gene: TRBD1
j_gene: TRBJ2-1
abundance: NA
v_gene: TRBV29-1
CDR3aa: CSVEGVQGISTGNEQFF
CDR3nt: TGCAGCGTTGAAGGGGTACAGGGGATATCTACGGGTAATGAGCAGTTCTTC

d_gene: NA
j_gene: TRBJ1-2
abundance: once
v_gene: TRBV28
CDR3aa: CASSFSQNYGYTF
CDR3nt: TGTGCCAGCAGTTTCTCACAGAACTATGGCTACACCTTC

d_gene: TRBD2
j_gene: TRBJ2-1
abundance: NA
v_gene: TRBV4-1
CDR3aa: CASSQSQSGSYNEQFF
CDR3nt: TGCGCCAGCAGCCAATCCCAAAGCGGGAGTTACAATGAGCAGTTCTTC

d_gene: NA
j_gene: TRBJ2-7
abundance: NA
v_gene: TRBV6-1
CDR3aa: CASKPGLSSYEQYF
CDR3nt: TGTGCCAGCAAACCAGGGCTATCCTCCTACGAGCAGTACTTC

d_gene: TRBD1
j_gene: TRBJ1-1
abundance: NA
v_gene: TRBV2
CDR3aa: CASSGRNRGRLYTEAFF
CDR3nt: TGTGCCAGCAGTGGAAGAAACAGGGGGCGCCTCTACACTGAAGCTTTCTTT

d_gene: NA
j_gene: TRBJ2-5
abundance: NA
v_gene: TRBV7-2
CDR3aa: CASSFNQQETQYF
CDR3nt: TGTGCCAGCAGCTTCAACCAGCAAGAGACCCAGTACTTC

d_gene: NA
j_gene: TRBJ1-1
abundance: NA
v_gene: TRBV2
CDR3aa: CASSRDTNTEAFF
CDR3nt: TGTGCCAGCAGTCGGGACACCAACACTGAAGCTTTCTTT

d_gene: TRBD2
j_gene: TRBJ2-1
abundance: NA
v_gene: TRBV5-4
CDR3aa: CASSFPLAGGQNEQFF
CDR3nt: TGTGCCAGCAGCTTCCCCCTAGCGGGGGGGCAAAATGAGCAGTTCTTC

d_gene: NA
j_gene: TRBJ1-2
abundance: NA
v_gene: TRBV6-5
CDR3aa: CASSFPRGVGYTF
CDR3nt: TGTGCCAGCAGTTTCCCCCGGGGGGTAGGCTACACCTTC

d_gene: TRBD2
j_gene: TRBJ2-7
abundance: NA
v_gene: TRBV9
CDR3aa: CASSVALAGSPYEQYF
CDR3nt: TGTGCCAGCAGCGTGGCACTAGCGGGGAGTCCCTACGAGCAGTACTTC

d_gene: NA
j_gene: TRBJ2-5
abundance: NA
v_gene: TRBV4-1
CDR3aa: CASSPPGRQAVTETQYF
CDR3nt: TGCGCCAGCAGCCCGCCCGGCCGACAGGCCGTCACGGAGACCCAGTACTTC

d_gene: NA
j_gene: TRBJ2-4
abundance: NA
v_gene: TRBV16
CDR3aa: CASSQGQLNIQYF
CDR3nt: TGTGCCAGCAGCCAAGGACAGCTAAACATTCAGTACTTC

d_gene: NA
j_gene: TRBJ1-3
abundance: NA
v_gene: TRBV7-9
CDR3aa: CASARRGVSGNTIYF
CDR3nt: TGTGCCAGCGCCAGAAGGGGCGTTTCTGGAAACACCATATATTTT

d_gene: TRBD2
j_gene: TRBJ2-7
abundance: NA
v_gene: TRBV28
CDR3aa: CASNRSGSPRVEQYF
CDR3nt: TGTGCCAGCAATCGTAGCGGGAGCCCCAGGGTCGAGCAGTACTTC